Following are 14 T cell receptor beta chains from one sample sequenced in a study of vaccination and CD4 T cells after COVID-19. These receptors' targets are unknown. Oncomine TCR Beta short-read sequencing was applied to DNA from cultured CD4+ T cells. TCRdb re-called the PCR reads through MiXCR, storing one row per CDR3 protein. The sample has roughly 14,000 distinct CDR3 sequences; 55% to 75% are singletons. The treatment is: approximately 11-day PBMC culture with coronavirus spike peptide pools or control peptides (ViraFEST assay). Material: CD4+ T cells from blood, cultured in vitro. All receptors derive from a human donor who had recovered from COVID-19.

There are a few counts of this clonotype. V is TRBV2 and J is TRBJ2-5, with TRBD2 matching 9 bases. Germline V gene lookup returns CDR1 SNHLY and CDR2 FYNNEI. The length of the CDR3 is 17 residues. The ends lost 4 bases at V and 5 bases at J; junction bases unmatched: 14. In DNA form, the CDR3 reads TGTGCCAGCAGTGGGGGGTATAGCGGGAGACGATCCGAGACCCAGTACTTC. Protein: CASSGGYSGRRSETQYF.

The chain is built from TRBV19 and TRBJ1-5; D is perhaps TRBD1 (5 bases). Trimming cost V 4 bases and J 9 bases, with 7 bases left between them. Germline V gene lookup returns CDR1 LNHDA and CDR2 SQIVND (reference sequence). The length of the CDR3 is 11 residues. The CDR3, as DNA: TGTGCCAGTAGTAAAAGGGGGCCCCAGCATTTT. Translated: CASSKRGPQHF. The whole variable domain, filled in from reference TRBV19 and TRBJ1-5, reads DGGITQSPKYLFRKEGQNVTLSCEQNLNHDAMYWYRQDPGQGLRLIYYSQIVNDFQKGDIAEGYSVSREKKESFPLTVTSAQKNPTAFYLCASSKRGPQHFGDGTRLSIL.

The chain carries TRBV20-1 and TRBJ2-1; TRBD2 matches at 14 bases. The CDR3 loop spans 15 amino acids. The V gene's germline CDR1 is DFQATT and CDR2 SNEGSKA (reference sequence). Germline trimming cut 6 bases from V and 4 bases from J; bases unmatched to any gene: 5. CDR3 in amino acids: CSALTSGRVYNEQFF. CDR3 bases: TGCAGTGCCCTGACTAGCGGGAGGGTTTACAATGAGCAGTTCTTC.

V gene TRBV7-9 combines with J gene TRBJ2-5, with 8 positions matching TRBD2. The CDR3 contains 15 residues. Germline V gene lookup returns CDR1 SEHNR and CDR2 FQNEAQ (reference sequence). The ends lost 2 bases at V and 5 bases at J; junction bases unmatched: 7. Here the CDR3 DNA reads TGTGCCAGCAGCTTAATGAGCGGGAGAACGGAGACCCAGTACTTC. It is translated as CASSLMSGRTETQYF.

This rearrangement joins TRBV27 to TRBJ2-7; D is perhaps TRBD1 or TRBD2 (5 bases each). Trimming left V 9 bases short and J 8 bases short, with 20 bases between. Germline V gene data show CDR1 as MNHEY and CDR2 as SMNVEV (reference sequence). The CDR3 has 13 residues. CDR3 bases: TGTGCCAGTCTGGCAGGGAGAACGGCTCAGCAGTACTTC. This gives the protein CASLAGRTAQQYF.

DNA for the CDR3: TGTGCCAGCAGTTCCTATTCCGGGACAGGGGAGCAGACCCAGTACTTC. It encodes CASSSYSGTGEQTQYF. The genes are TRBV12-3 or TRBV12-4 and TRBJ2-5; 10 bases agree with TRBD1. The CDR3 extends over 16 amino acids. Trimming at V came to 4 bases and at J to 6 bases, leaving 11 bases not matched to a gene.

This clonotype was seen only a few times. The chain uses TRBV27 and TRBJ2-3, with 12 bases matching TRBD2. CDR1 is MNHEY, CDR2 SMNVEV, per germline (reference sequence). This CDR3 is 16 amino acids long. Unmatched junction bases numbered 4, after V lost 4 bases and J lost 2 bases. CDR3 nucleotides: TGTGCCAGCAGTTGGCTAGCGGGAGGGACCACAGATACGCAGTATTTT. This gives the protein CASSWLAGGTTDTQYF.

This clonotype was counted between two and nine times. This rearrangement joins TRBV11-2 to TRBJ2-2; TRBD2 agrees at 7 bases. Germline loops: CDR1 SGHAT, CDR2 FQNNGV. J gave up 7 bases and V 8 bases, and 13 bases lay outside the gene matches. The CDR3 sequence is 15 residues long. The CDR3: CASRIPGRSGGELFF. In DNA form, the CDR3 reads TGTGCCAGCCGGATCCCCGGGAGGAGCGGCGGGGAGCTGTTTTTT.

This clonotype was observed a single time. The rearrangement uses TRBV20-1 and TRBJ2-2; tentative D call: TRBD2 (6 bases). Germline-derived CDR1 and CDR2 are DFQATT and SNEGSKA (reference sequence). The CDR3 totals 13 residues. V was shortened by 5 bases and J by 1 base, with 8 bases between the two germline ends. The CDR3 DNA follows: TGCAGTGCTGGAGGGCTGAACACCGGGGAGCTGTTTTTT. Translated, it gives CSAGGLNTGELFF.

The genes are TRBV20-1 and TRBJ2-2; 9 positions match TRBD1. Trimming took 6 bases from V and 1 from J; bases not matched to a gene: 9. Germline V gene sequence: CDR1 DFQATT, CDR2 SNEGSKA (reference sequence). This CDR3 has 16 residues. The CDR3 DNA is TGCAGTGCCGCGGGTCAGGGACAGGGGAACACCGGGGAGCTGTTTTTT. Protein: CSAAGQGQGNTGELFF.

The rearrangement joins TRBV14 to TRBJ2-7; TRBD2 agrees at 9 bases. The CDR3 totals 17 residues. Germline V lookup: CDR1 SGHDN, CDR2 FVKESK. The V gene end was trimmed by 3 bases and the J gene end by 0 bases; junction bases not matched to a gene: 9. CDR3 sequence reads: CASSQVTSGLSSYEQYF. DNA for the CDR3: TGTGCCAGCAGCCAGGTGACTAGCGGTCTAAGCTCCTACGAGCAGTACTTC. Filled out from reference TRBV14 and TRBJ2-7, the complete variable domain reads EAGVTQFPSHSVIEKGQTVTLRCDPISGHDNLYWYRRVMGKEIKFLLHFVKESKQDESGMPNNRFLAERTGGTYSTLKVQPAELEDSGVYFCASSQVTSGLSSYEQYFGPGTRLTVT.

This clonotype was observed a handful of times. The V and J genes are TRBV20-1 and TRBJ2-5; TRBD2 aligns across 8 bases. V gave up 5 bases and J gave up 5 bases; unmatched junction bases: 4. CDR3 length equals 12 residues. Germline assignment: CDR1 DFQATT and CDR2 SNEGSKA (reference sequence). The CDR3 spells CSAAGGGETQYF. CDR3 coding DNA: TGCAGTGCTGCGGGGGGAGGGGAGACCCAGTACTTC.

CDR3 protein: CAISAYFQGAGNTIYF. The CDR3 region has the DNA TGTGCCATCAGTGCCTACTTCCAGGGTGCTGGAAACACCATATATTTT. The V and J genes are TRBV10-3 and TRBJ1-3; the D gene is possibly TRBD1 (5 bases). The CDR3 length is 16 residues. Germline loops: CDR1 ENHRY, CDR2 SYGVKD. The germline V and J ends were trimmed by 4 bases and 2 bases, with 15 bases remaining between them.

The chain is built from TRBV29-1 and TRBJ1-1; D gene unclear. The CDR3 sequence is 9 residues long. Trimming cost V 3 bases and J 10 bases, with 6 bases left between them. The germline V gene has CDR1 SQVTM and CDR2 ANQGSEA. CDR3 DNA: TGCAGCGTTGAGGATGGAGCTTTCTTT. This sequence encodes CSVEDGAFF.